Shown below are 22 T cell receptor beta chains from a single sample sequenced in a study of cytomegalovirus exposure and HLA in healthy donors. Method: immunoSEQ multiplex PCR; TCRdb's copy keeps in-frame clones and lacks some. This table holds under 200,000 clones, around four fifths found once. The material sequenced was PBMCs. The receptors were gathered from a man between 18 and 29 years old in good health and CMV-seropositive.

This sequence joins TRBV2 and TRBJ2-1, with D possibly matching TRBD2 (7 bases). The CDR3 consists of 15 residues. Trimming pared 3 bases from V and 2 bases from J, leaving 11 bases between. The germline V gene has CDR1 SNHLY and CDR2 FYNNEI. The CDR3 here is CASSEVGGPYNEQFF. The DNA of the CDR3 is TGTGCCAGCAGTGAGGTGGGGGGGCCCTACAATGAGCAGTTCTTC. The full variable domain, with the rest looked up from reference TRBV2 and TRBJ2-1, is EPEVTQTPSHQVTQMGQEVILRCVPISNHLYFYWYRQILGQKVEFLVSFYNNEISEKSEIFDDQFSVERPDGSNFTLKIRSTKLEDSAMYFCASSEVGGPYNEQFFGPGTRLTVL.

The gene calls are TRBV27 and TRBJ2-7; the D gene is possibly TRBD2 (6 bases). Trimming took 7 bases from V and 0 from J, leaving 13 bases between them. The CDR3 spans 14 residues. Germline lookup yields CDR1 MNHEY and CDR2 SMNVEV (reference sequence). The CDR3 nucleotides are TGTGCCAGCACCCGGGACTTATACTCCTACGAGCAGTACTTC. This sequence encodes CASTRDLYSYEQYF.

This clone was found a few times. In DNA form, the CDR3 reads TGTGCCAGCAGTGAAGTACGGAGTCTCTATGGCTACACCTTC. Translated: CASSEVRSLYGYTF. This chain links TRBV2 with TRBJ1-2; no firm D call. This CDR3 has 14 residues. Trimming removed 1 base from V and 4 bases from J, with 10 bases in between. Per the germline V gene, CDR1 is SNHLY and CDR2 is FYNNEI.

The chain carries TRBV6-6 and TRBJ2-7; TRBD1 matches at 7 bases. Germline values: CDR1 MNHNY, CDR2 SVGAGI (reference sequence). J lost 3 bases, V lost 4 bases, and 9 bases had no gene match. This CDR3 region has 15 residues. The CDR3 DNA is TGTGCCAGCAGTTCGGGGCAGGGGGTGTTCTACGAGCAGTACTTC. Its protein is CASSSGQGVFYEQYF.

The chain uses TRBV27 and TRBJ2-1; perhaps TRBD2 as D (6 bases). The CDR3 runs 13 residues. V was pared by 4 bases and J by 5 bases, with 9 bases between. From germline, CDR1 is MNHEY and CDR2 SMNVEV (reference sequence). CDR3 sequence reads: CASSSQRDNEQFF. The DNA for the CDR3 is TGTGCCAGCAGTTCCCAGCGGGACAATGAGCAGTTCTTC.

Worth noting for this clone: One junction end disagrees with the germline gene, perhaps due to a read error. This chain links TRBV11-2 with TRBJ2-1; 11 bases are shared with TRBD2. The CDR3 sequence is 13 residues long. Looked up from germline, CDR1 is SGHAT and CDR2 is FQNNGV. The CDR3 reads CASSLGLGTSGFF. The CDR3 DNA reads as TGTGCCAGCAGTTTAGGGCTCGGGACTAGCGGCTTCTTC.

CDR3 in amino acids: CASSRAGGWGYTF. The CDR3 bases are TGTGCCAGCAGCCGAGCAGGGGGTTGGGGCTACACCTTC. This chain uses TRBV11-2 with TRBJ1-2, with 7 bases aligning to TRBD1. Germline V gene lookup returns CDR1 SGHAT and CDR2 FQNNGV. V shed 5 bases, J shed 8 bases, and the junction held 8 bases outside the gene matches. The CDR3 is made up of 13 amino acids.

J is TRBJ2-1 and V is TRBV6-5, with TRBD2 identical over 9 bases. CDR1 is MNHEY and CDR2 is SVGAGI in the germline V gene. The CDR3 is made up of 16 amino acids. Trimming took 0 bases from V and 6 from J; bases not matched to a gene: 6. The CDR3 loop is CASSYSRGGRANEQFF. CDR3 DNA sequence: TGTGCCAGCAGTTACTCACGGGGCGGGAGGGCCAATGAGCAGTTCTTC.

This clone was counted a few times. CDR3 protein: CASSDHVGSYEQYF. CDR3 bases: TGTGCCAGCAGTGATCACGTCGGTTCCTACGAGCAGTACTTC. This chain joins TRBV2 and TRBJ2-7; D not resolved. CDR1 is SNHLY and CDR2 is FYNNEI in the germline V gene. This CDR3 spans 14 amino acids. Trimming took off 3 bases at V and 1 base at J, with 10 bases between the two ends.

CDR3 region: CSVARTGAGEKLFF. The CDR3 DNA is TGCAGCGTTGCTCGGACAGGGGCGGGCGAAAAACTGTTTTTT. The chain couples TRBV29-1 to TRBJ1-4, with TRBD1 identical over 9 bases. Germline V gene lookup returns CDR1 SQVTM and CDR2 ANQGSEA. V was clipped by 4 bases and J by 8 bases; unmatched bases: 8. The CDR3 is 14 residues long. The full variable domain, rest sourced from reference TRBV29-1 and TRBJ1-4, is SAVISQKPSRDICQRGTSLTIQCQVDSQVTMMFWYRQQPGQSLTLIATANQGSEATYESGFVIDKFPISRPNLTFSTLTVSNMSPEDSSIYLCSVARTGAGEKLFFGSGTQLSVL.

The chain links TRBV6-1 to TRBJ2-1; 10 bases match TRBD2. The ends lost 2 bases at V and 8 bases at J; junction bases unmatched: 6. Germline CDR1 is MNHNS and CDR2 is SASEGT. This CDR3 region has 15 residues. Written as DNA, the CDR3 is TGTGCCAGCAGTGAATGGCTAGCGGGAGTCTATGAGCAGTTCTTC. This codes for CASSEWLAGVYEQFF.

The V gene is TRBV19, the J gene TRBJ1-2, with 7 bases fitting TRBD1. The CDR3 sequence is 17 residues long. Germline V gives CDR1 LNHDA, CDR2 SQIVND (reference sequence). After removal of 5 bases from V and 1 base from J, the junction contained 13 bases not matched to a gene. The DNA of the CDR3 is TGTGCCAGTAGTGGCTACAGGGGCCTAGAAGATAACTATGGCTACACCTTC. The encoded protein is CASSGYRGLEDNYGYTF.

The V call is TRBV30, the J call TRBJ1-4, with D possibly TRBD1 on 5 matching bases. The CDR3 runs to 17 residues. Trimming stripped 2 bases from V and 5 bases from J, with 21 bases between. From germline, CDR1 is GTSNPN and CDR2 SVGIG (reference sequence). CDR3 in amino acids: CAWSPLGGKGLNEKLFF. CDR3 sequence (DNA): TGTGCCTGGAGTCCTTTGGGAGGGAAGGGGCTAAATGAAAAACTGTTTTTT.

CDR3 bases: TGTGCCAGCAGCTTTTATGGGGTGGAGGCAGCTTTCTTT. This translates into CASSFYGVEAAFF. The rearrangement uses TRBV7-8 and TRBJ1-1; the D is unclear. This CDR3 region has 13 residues. Per the germline V gene, CDR1 is SGHVS and CDR2 is FQNEAQ. V was clipped by 3 bases and J by 10 bases, with 15 bases between them.

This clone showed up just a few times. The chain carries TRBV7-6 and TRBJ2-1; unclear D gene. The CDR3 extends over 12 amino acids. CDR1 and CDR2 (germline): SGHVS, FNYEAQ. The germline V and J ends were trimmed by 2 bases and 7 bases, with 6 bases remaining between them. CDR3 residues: CASSLSVNEQFF. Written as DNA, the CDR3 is TGTGCCAGCAGCTTATCCGTGAATGAGCAGTTCTTC.

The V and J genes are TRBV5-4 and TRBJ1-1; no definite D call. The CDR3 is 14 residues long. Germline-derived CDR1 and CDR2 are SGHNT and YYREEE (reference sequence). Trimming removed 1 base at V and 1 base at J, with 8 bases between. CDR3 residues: CASSLPGPNTEAFF. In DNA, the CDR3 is TGTGCCAGCAGCTTGCCGGGTCCGAACACTGAAGCTTTCTTT. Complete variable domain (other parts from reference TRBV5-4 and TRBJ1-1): ETGVTQSPTHLIKTRGQQVTLRCSSQSGHNTVSWYQQALGQGPQFIFQYYREEENGRGNFPPRFSGLQFPNYSSELNVNALELDDSALYLCASSLPGPNTEAFFGQGTRLTVV.

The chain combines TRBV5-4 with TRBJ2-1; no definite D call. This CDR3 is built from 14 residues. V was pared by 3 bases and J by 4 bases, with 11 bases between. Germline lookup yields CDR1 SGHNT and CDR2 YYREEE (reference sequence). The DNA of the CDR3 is TGTGCCAGCAGCTCTCCTCCCTTTTACAATGAGCAGTTCTTC. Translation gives CASSSPPFYNEQFF.

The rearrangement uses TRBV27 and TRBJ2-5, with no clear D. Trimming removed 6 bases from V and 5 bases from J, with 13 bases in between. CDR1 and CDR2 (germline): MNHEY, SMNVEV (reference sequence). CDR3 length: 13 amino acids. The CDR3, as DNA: TGTGCCAGCAGCCTTGGAGTGTATGAGACCCAGTACTTC. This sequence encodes CASSLGVYETQYF.

As DNA, the CDR3 is TGCAGCGTTATAGGGACAATCTTGAACACTGAAGCTTTCTTT. It encodes CSVIGTILNTEAFF. The rearrangement joins TRBV29-1 to TRBJ1-1, with a possible D match to TRBD1 (6 bases). CDR1 and CDR2 (germline): SQVTM, ANQGSEA. This CDR3 spans 14 amino acids. V dropped 5 bases and J dropped 0 bases, with 13 bases sitting between them.

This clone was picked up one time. The CDR3 region is CASSVGANEQFF. For the CDR3, the DNA is TGTGCCAGCAGCGTAGGTGCGAATGAGCAGTTCTTC. The chain recombines TRBV9 with TRBJ2-1; the D is unclear. This CDR3 is 12 amino acids long. Trimming pared 0 bases from V and 7 bases from J, leaving 5 bases between. Germline V gene sequence: CDR1 SGDLS, CDR2 YYNGEE. Combining the CDR3 with reference TRBV9 and TRBJ2-1 gives the whole variable domain DSGVTQTPKHLITATGQRVTLRCSPRSGDLSVYWYQQSLDQGLQFLIQYYNGEERAKGNILERFSAQQFPDLHSELNLSSLELGDSALYFCASSVGANEQFFGPGTRLTVL.

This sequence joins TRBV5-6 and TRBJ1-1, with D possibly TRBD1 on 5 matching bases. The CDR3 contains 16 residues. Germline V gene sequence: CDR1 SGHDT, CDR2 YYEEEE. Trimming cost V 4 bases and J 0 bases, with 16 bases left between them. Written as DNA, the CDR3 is TGTGCCAGCAGCCCGGGTCCCTCAGGGCTGAACACTGAAGCTTTCTTT. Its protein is CASSPGPSGLNTEAFF.

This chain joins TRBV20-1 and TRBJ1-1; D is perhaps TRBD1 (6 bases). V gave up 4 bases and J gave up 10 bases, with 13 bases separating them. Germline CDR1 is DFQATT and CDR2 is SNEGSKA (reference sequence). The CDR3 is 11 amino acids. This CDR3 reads CSATSRDTAFF. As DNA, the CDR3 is TGCAGTGCTACTTCCCGGGACACAGCTTTCTTT.